The 5 T cell receptor beta chains listed next were all sequenced from one sample in a study of shared clonotypes between healthy human individuals. Profiling relied on immunoSEQ multiplex PCR, and the TCRdb table lists in-frame clones only, not all of them. The sample holds more than 400,000 clones, almost 97% seen once. The source material was naive CD4+ T cells sorted from blood. As to subset: CD45RA+ positively selected. The receptor source for this set is a woman aged 30 to 39 in good health.

This clone appeared once. The chain combines TRBV18 with TRBJ2-5; the match to TRBD2 covers 8 bases. The CDR3 runs to 14 residues. CDR1 is KGHSH, CDR2 LQKENI, per germline. V dropped 3 bases and J dropped 1; count of bases not matched to a gene: 1. The CDR3 loop reads CASSPSGIQETQYF. The DNA of the CDR3 is TGTGCCAGCTCACCTAGCGGGATCCAAGAGACCCAGTACTTC.

The genes are TRBV7-9 and TRBJ1-1, with 8 positions matching TRBD1. V lost 5 bases to trimming and J lost 8 bases; unmatched junction nucleotides: 7. This CDR3 has 13 residues. Germline V gene data show CDR1 as SEHNR and CDR2 as FQNEAQ (reference sequence). The CDR3 DNA follows: TGTGCCAGCAGCCCCGGACAGGGACGGGAAGCTTTCTTT. This encodes CASSPGQGREAFF.

V gene TRBV27 combines with J gene TRBJ2-2; 11 bases map to TRBD1. Germline CDR1 reads MNHEY; CDR2 reads SMNVEV (reference sequence). With V trimmed by 6 bases and J by 5 bases, 2 bases remained unmatched. The CDR3 is 14 amino acids. The CDR3 sequence: CASRGQGATGELFF. In DNA, the CDR3 is TGTGCCAGCAGAGGACAGGGGGCAACCGGGGAGCTGTTTTTT.

The rearrangement joins TRBV28 to TRBJ1-5; a weak D match, TRBD1 (5 bases). V gave up 3 bases and J gave up 2 bases, with 14 bases separating them. The germline V gene encodes CDR1 MDHEN and CDR2 SYDVKM. CDR3 length: 16 residues. This CDR3 is CASSLRQLVGNQPQHF. The CDR3 DNA follows: TGTGCCAGCAGTTTGAGACAGCTTGTTGGCAATCAGCCCCAGCATTTT.

This chain uses TRBV19 with TRBJ2-5; D ambiguous. The J call may be wrong; the DNA end is better matched by TRBJ2-7. The CDR3 runs 13 residues. CDR1 and CDR2 from the germline V gene are LNHDA and SQIVND (reference sequence). The DNA for the CDR3 is TGTGCCAGTAGTAGAGACAAGTTCGTCGAGCAGTACTTC. Protein product: CASSRDKFVEQYF.